One sample yielded the 14 T cell receptor beta chains listed below, sequenced in a study of OX40 agonist ivuxolimab in advanced cancers. The repertoire was sequenced with immunoSEQ multiplex PCR; TCRdb's copy has only in-frame clones and lacks some. The data contain approximately 91,000 clones, 65% to 90% of them singletons. Sequenced material: CD4+ or CD8+ T cells sorted from blood, taken in a trial of the OX40 agonist ivuxolimab. These receptors all stem from an adult with an advanced solid tumor such as melanoma, head and neck, liver or kidney cancer.

The gene calls are TRBV7-3 and TRBJ2-5; maybe TRBD2 (5 bases). V lost 4 bases and J lost 3, with 12 bases in between. The germline V gene has CDR1 SGHTA and CDR2 FQGTGA. The CDR3 consists of 14 residues. Written as DNA, the CDR3 is TGTGCCAGCAGCTCTAGCTCCGGGGAAGAGACCCAGTACTTC. Translated, it gives CASSSSSGEETQYF.

The V and J genes are TRBV5-1 and TRBJ2-5; tentatively, D is TRBD1 (5 bases). This CDR3 contains 16 residues. The germline V and J ends were trimmed by 4 bases and 4 bases, with 20 bases remaining between them. Germline loops: CDR1 SGHRS, CDR2 YFSETQ. CDR3 nucleotide sequence: TGCGCCAGCAGCCCCCAAGGGGCTAGGGCGCGAGAGACCCAGTACTTC. It yields the protein CASSPQGARARETQYF. The full variable domain, completed using reference TRBV5-1 and TRBJ2-5, is KAGVTQTPRYLIKTRGQQVTLSCSPISGHRSVSWYQQTPGQGLQFLFEYFSETQRNKGNFPGRFSGRQFSNSRSEMNVSTLELGDSALYLCASSPQGARARETQYFGPGTRLLVL.

This clone has only one observation. The V and J genes are TRBV6-1 and TRBJ1-2; perhaps TRBD1 as D (5 bases). This CDR3 contains 14 residues. Trimming took 4 bases from V and 2 from J, leaving 11 bases between them. The germline CDR1 and CDR2 sequences are MNHNS and SASEGT. CDR3 bases: TGTGCCAGCAGTGTGGGGCGGATGAACTATGGCTACACCTTC. Protein sequence: CASSVGRMNYGYTF.

J is TRBJ2-7 and V is TRBV12-2; the table's D call of TRBD2 was not tested on the DNA. TRBV12-2 is an annotated pseudogene. The CDR3 sequence is 18 residues long. CDR3 nucleotides: TGTGCAAGTCGCCCCGAAAATAACCCGGCGGGGCGACCCTTGGAGCAGTACTTC. It specifies CASRPENNPAGRPLEQYF.

The chain recombines TRBV28 with TRBJ1-1, with D unclear. V dropped 6 bases and J dropped 1 base, with 9 bases sitting between them. This CDR3 has 13 residues. Germline V gives CDR1 MDHEN, CDR2 SYDVKM. Written as DNA, the CDR3 is TGTGCCAGCAGCTCCACCCCGAACACTGAAGCTTTCTTT. Its translation is CASSSTPNTEAFF.

V and J are TRBV5-1 and TRBJ1-1; D ambiguous. This CDR3 region has 13 residues. The V gene lost 0 bases and the J gene lost 3 bases, with 6 bases spanning the gap. Germline assignment: CDR1 SGHRS and CDR2 YFSETQ. The CDR3 DNA reads TGCGCCAGCAGCTTGGTATCCGACACTGAAGCTTTCTTT. Translated, it gives CASSLVSDTEAFF. The entire variable domain, with the rest obtained from reference TRBV5-1 and TRBJ1-1, is as follows: KAGVTQTPRYLIKTRGQQVTLSCSPISGHRSVSWYQQTPGQGLQFLFEYFSETQRNKGNFPGRFSGRQFSNSRSEMNVSTLELGDSALYLCASSLVSDTEAFFGQGTRLTVV.

This chain joins TRBV18 and TRBJ2-6; the D gene is possibly TRBD1 (6 bases). The CDR3 covers 19 residues. V shed 6 bases and J shed 3 bases, with 24 bases lying between them. Germline V gives CDR1 KGHSH, CDR2 LQKENI. CDR3 loop: CASSDSGTSHKRGANVLTF. Written as DNA, the CDR3 is TGTGCCAGCTCGGACTCCGGGACATCACATAAGCGTGGGGCCAACGTCCTGACTTTC.

This chain connects TRBV30 to TRBJ2-1; maybe TRBD2 (7 bases). V gave up 3 bases and J gave up 2 bases, with 17 bases separating them. This CDR3 comprises 16 residues. Germline V gene lookup returns CDR1 GTSNPN and CDR2 SVGIG (reference sequence). This chain's CDR3 is CAWSSYSGGPYNEQFF. The CDR3 nucleotides read TGTGCCTGGAGCTCCTATTCCGGGGGGCCCTACAATGAGCAGTTCTTC. The full variable domain, its missing parts supplied by reference TRBV30 and TRBJ2-1, is SQTIHQWPATLVQPVGSPLSLECTVEGTSNPNLYWYRQAAGRGLQLLFYSVGIGQISSEVPQNLSASRPQDRQFILSSKKLLLSDSGFYLCAWSSYSGGPYNEQFFGPGTRLTVL.

The chain links TRBV5-1 to TRBJ2-7; TRBD1 matches 11 bases. In germline, CDR1 is SGHRS, CDR2 YFSETQ. V shed 4 bases, J shed 2 bases, and the junction held 11 bases outside the gene matches. The CDR3 runs to 17 residues. CDR3 nucleotide sequence: TGCGCCAGCAGCCCTAGGCCCGGGACAGGGGGAACCTACGAGCAGTACTTC. Translated, it gives CASSPRPGTGGTYEQYF.

The CDR3 nucleotides read TGTGCCAGCAGCCAAGAAAGGATTGCGAACACTGAAGCTTTCTTT. This gives the protein CASSQERIANTEAFF. This chain joins TRBV14 and TRBJ1-1; D is undetermined. V dropped 0 bases and J dropped 1 base, with 9 bases sitting between them. Per germline, CDR1 SGHDN and CDR2 FVKESK. CDR3 length: 15 residues.

This clone was counted between two and nine times. This chain joins TRBV5-1 and TRBJ2-3, with 10 bases matching TRBD1. The CDR3 runs to 14 residues. The germline V gene has CDR1 SGHRS and CDR2 YFSETQ. J gave up 2 bases and V 4 bases, and 1 base lay outside the gene matches. The CDR3 reads CASSRQGATDTQYF. In DNA form, the CDR3 reads TGCGCCAGCAGCCGACAGGGGGCCACAGATACGCAGTATTTT.

The chain couples TRBV28 to TRBJ1-6, with a tentative D call TRBD1 (6 bases). Trimming cost V 5 bases and J 5 bases, with 16 bases left between them. CDR3 length: 16 residues. Germline-derived CDR1 and CDR2 are MDHEN and SYDVKM. For the CDR3, the DNA is TGTGCCAGCAGTCTCCCGGGACACCCAAATAATTCACCCCTCCACTTT. It yields the protein CASSLPGHPNNSPLHF.

This sequence joins TRBV7-3 and TRBJ2-7, with D possibly called TRBD1 or TRBD2 (5 bases each). Germline V gene lookup returns CDR1 SGHTA and CDR2 FQGTGA. V was clipped by 5 bases and J by 0 bases, with 14 bases between them. The CDR3 loop spans 15 amino acids. The CDR3: CASSRGSGPSYEQYF. The CDR3 nucleotides are TGTGCCAGCAGCCGAGGGTCAGGGCCCTCCTACGAGCAGTACTTC.

CDR3 sequence: CASSQVGGNYGYTF. The CDR3 bases are TGCGCCAGCAGCCAAGTGGGGGGGAACTATGGCTACACCTTC. The rearrangement links TRBV4-1 to TRBJ1-2, with a weak D call TRBD1 (5 bases). This CDR3 has 14 residues. Germline V gene data show CDR1 as MGHRA and CDR2 as YSYEKL. Deletions cut 1 base from V and 2 bases from J, with 8 bases between.